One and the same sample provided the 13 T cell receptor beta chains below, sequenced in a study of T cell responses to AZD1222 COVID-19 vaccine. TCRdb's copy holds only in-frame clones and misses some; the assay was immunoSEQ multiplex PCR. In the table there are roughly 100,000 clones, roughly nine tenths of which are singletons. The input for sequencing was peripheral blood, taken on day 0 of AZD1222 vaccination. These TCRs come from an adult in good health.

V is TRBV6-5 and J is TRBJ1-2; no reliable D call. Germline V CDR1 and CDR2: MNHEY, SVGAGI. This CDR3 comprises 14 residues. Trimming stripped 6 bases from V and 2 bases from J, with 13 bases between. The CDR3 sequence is CASSREAFNYGYTF. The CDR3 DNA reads TGTGCCAGCAGCCGAGAAGCGTTCAACTATGGCTACACCTTC.

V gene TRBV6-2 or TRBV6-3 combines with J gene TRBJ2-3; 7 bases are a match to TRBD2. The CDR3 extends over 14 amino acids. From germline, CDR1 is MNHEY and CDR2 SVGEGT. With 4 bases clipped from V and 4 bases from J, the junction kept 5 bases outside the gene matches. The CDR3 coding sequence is TGTGCCAGCAGTTTCCCCGGGGGGTCAGATACGCAGTATTTT. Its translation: CASSFPGGSDTQYF.

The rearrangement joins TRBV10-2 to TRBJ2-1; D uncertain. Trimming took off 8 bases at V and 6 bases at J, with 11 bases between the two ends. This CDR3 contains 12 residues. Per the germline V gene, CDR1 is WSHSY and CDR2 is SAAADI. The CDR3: CASVSRSNEQFF. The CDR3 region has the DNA TGCGCCAGCGTCAGTCGTAGCAATGAGCAGTTCTTC.

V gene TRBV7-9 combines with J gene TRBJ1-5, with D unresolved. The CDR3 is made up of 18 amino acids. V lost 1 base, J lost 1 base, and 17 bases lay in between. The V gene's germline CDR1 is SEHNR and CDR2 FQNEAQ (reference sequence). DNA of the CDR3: TGTGCCAGCAGCTTAGATTTCGGTTTTATGGGGAGCAATCAGCCCCAGCATTTT. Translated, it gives CASSLDFGFMGSNQPQHF.

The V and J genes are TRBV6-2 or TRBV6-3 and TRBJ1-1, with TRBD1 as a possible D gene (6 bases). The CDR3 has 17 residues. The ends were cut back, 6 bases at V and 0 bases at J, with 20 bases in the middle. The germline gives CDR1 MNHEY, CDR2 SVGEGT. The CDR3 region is CASSRSGGPLMNTEAFF. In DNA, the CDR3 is TGTGCCAGCAGCCGATCGGGGGGGCCTTTGATGAACACTGAAGCTTTCTTT.

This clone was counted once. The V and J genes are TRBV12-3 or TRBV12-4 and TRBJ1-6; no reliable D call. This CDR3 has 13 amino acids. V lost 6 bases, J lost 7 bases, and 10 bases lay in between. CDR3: CASRRVGNSPLHF. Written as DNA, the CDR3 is TGTGCCAGCAGAAGAGTGGGAAATTCACCCCTCCACTTT.

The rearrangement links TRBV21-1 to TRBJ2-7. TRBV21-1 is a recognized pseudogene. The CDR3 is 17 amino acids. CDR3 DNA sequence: TGTGCCAGCAGCAAAGACCCCGGACGGCCCTCACCCTACGAGCAGTACTTC. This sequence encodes CASSKDPGRPSPYEQYF.

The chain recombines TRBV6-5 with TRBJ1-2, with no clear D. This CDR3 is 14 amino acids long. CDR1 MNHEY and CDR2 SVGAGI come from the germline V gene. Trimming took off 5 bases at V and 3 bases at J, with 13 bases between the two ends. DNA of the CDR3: TGTGCCAGCAGTATAAGGCAGGAGGACTATGGCTACACCTTC. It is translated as CASSIRQEDYGYTF.

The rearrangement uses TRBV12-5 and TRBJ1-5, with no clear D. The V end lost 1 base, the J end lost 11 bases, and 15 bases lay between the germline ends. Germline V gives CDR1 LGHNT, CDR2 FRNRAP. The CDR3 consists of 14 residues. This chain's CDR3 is CASGLGAPASAQHF. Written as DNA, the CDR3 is TGTGCTAGTGGTTTGGGGGCGCCCGCGTCAGCCCAGCATTTT.

The CDR3 is CAARVTAGPSYGYTF. The DNA of the CDR3 is TGTGCCGCCCGGGTGACAGCCGGCCCTTCCTATGGCTACACCTTC. The V call is TRBV19, the J call TRBJ1-2; D perhaps matches TRBD1 (5 bases). From germline, CDR1 is LNHDA and CDR2 SQIVND (reference sequence). The V and J ends lost 11 bases and 4 bases respectively, with 23 bases between them. CDR3 size: 15 residues.

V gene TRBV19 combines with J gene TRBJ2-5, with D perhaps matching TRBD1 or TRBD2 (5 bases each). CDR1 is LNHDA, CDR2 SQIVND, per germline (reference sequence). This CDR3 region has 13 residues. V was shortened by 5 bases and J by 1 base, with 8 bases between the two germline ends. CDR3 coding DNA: TGTGCCAGTAGTGTTGGGACCCAAGAGACCCAGTACTTC. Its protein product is CASSVGTQETQYF.

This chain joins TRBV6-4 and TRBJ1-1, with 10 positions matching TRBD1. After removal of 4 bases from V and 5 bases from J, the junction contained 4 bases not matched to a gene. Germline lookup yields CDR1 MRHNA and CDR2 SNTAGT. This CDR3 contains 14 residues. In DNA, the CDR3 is TGTGCCAGCAGTGCGGGACAGGGGAGGACTGAAGCTTTCTTT. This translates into CASSAGQGRTEAFF.

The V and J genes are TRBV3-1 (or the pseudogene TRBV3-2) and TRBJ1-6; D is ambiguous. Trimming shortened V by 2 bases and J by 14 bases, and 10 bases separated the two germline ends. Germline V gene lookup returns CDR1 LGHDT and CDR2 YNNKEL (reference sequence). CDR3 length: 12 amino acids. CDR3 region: CASSQYGFTLHF. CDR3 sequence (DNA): TGTGCCAGCAGCCAATATGGCTTTACCCTCCACTTT.